This T cell receptor beta chain comes out of a study of blood T cell repertoires in COVID-19. Study overall: Sites across the United States, Italy and Spain contributed samples from acute and convalescent COVID-19.

Using immunoSEQ multiplex PCR, the repertoire was profiled, and TCRdb retains in-frame clones only, with some absent. The sample carries 73,000 or so clones, approximately 80% recorded once. This clone was seen more than once but under ten times. V lost 5 bases to trimming and J lost 7 bases; unmatched junction nucleotides: 9. The CDR3 is 14 amino acids. CDR1 and CDR2 from the germline V gene are LNHNV and YYDKDF (reference sequence). The chain recombines TRBV15 with TRBJ2-7; the match to TRBD1 covers 9 bases. The clonotype originates from a woman aged 60-70 years with acute or convalescent COVID-19. Material for sequencing was peripheral blood. The chain's CDR3 is CATSRRGQGQEQYF. CDR3 DNA: TGTGCCACCAGCCGAAGGGGACAGGGACAAGAGCAGTACTTC. Full variable domain (rest looked up from reference TRBV15 and TRBJ2-7): DAMVIQNPRYQVTQFGKPVTLSCSQTLNHNVMYWYQQKSSQAPKLLFHYYDKDFNNEADTPDNFQSRRPNTSFCFLDIRSPGLGDTAMYLCATSRRGQGQEQYFGPGTRLTVT.